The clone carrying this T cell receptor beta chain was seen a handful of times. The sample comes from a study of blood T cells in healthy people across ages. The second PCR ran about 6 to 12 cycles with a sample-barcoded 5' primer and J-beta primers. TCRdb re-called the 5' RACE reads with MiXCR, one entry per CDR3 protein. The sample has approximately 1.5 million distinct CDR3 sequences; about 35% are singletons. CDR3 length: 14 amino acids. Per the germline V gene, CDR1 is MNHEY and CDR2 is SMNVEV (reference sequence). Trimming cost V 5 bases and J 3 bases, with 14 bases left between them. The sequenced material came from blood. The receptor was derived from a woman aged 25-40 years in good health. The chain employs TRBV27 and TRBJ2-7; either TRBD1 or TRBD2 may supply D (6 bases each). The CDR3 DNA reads TGTGCCAGCAGTGCTCGGGGGCCCCTCTACGAGCAGTACTTC. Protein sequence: CASSARGPLYEQYF.